The present T cell receptor beta chain was sequenced within a study of blood T cell repertoires in COVID-19. Study-level background: Samples of COVID-19 (acute and convalescent) were obtained from the United States, Italy and Spain. PBMCs, B-cell-depleted T cells, or T cells provided the cDNA or gDNA that made up the material.

Trimming stripped 5 bases from V and 7 bases from J, with 20 bases between. In germline, CDR1 is SQVTM, CDR2 ANQGSEA. The CDR3 covers 14 residues. Per the authors' pipeline: The authors estimated nucleated cell counts from reference gene primer amplification. Repertoires were generated with immunoSEQ multiplex PCR, while TCRdb's copy carries only in-frame clones and drops some. V, J and clone size reflect that table, while D and trimming were determined from the DNA. The data show about 170,000 clones, over 65% seen once. The sample taken for sequencing was peripheral blood. This receptor was identified in a man in his sixties with acute or convalescent COVID-19. The chain employs TRBV29-1 and TRBJ1-1; D is unresolved. CDR3 loop: CSVFGSSPTGEAFF. In DNA, the CDR3 is TGCAGCGTTTTTGGGTCCAGTCCAACGGGTGAAGCTTTCTTT.